Listed below are T cell receptor beta chains from one sample, sequenced in a study of T cells after yellow fever vaccination. In TCRdb, the 5' RACE reads were re-called with MiXCR into one record per CDR3 protein. The data show roughly 99,000 distinct CDR3 sequences, with roughly 5.8% seen just once and 35% to 50% held by the top ten. The specimen was CD8+ T cells sorted from PBMCs, collected 10 days after the yellow fever booster vaccination. These receptors were collected from a man between 18 and 29 years old who received the YFV17D yellow fever vaccine. Both conserved end residues are part of each CDR3. Each record gives: clone size, D gene, J gene, V gene, CDR3 protein, CDR3 DNA. The D gene is left open where the match is weak. The size of a clone is reported for some rows only, either as once, few or many, or as a class for expanded clones.

many,TRBD1,TRBJ2-5,TRBV12-3/TRBV12-4,CASSWTGEQETQYF,TGTGCCAGCAGCTGGACAGGGGAGCAAGAGACCCAGTACTTC
NA,NA,TRBJ1-5,TRBV3-1,CASSRTGYSNQPQHF,TGTGCCAGCAGCCGGACGGGGTATAGCAATCAGCCCCAGCATTTT
NA,NA,TRBJ2-1,TRBV7-3,CASSLRGYEQFF,TGTGCCAGCAGCTTAAGGGGCTATGAGCAGTTCTTC
few,TRBD2,TRBJ2-3,TRBV3-1,CASSQDTALGGVAGYTQYF,TGTGCCAGCAGCCAAGATACGGCCCTGGGGGGGGTAGCGGGGTATACGCAGTATTTT
NA,TRBD2,TRBJ2-1,TRBV5-4,CASSPPTSGVDEQIF,TGTGCCAGCAGCCCGCCGACTAGCGGGGTCGATGAGCAGATCTTC
NA,NA,TRBJ1-2,TRBV7-9,CASSSTGGAVEGYTF,TGTGCCAGCAGCTCAACCGGGGGCGCAGTAGAAGGGTACACCTTC
many,NA,TRBJ2-1,TRBV7-2,CASSLGAFSYNEQFF,TGTGCCAGCAGCTTAGGGGCCTTCTCCTACAATGAGCAGTTCTTC
many,NA,TRBJ1-1,TRBV29-1,CSVGVNTEAFF,TGCAGCGTAGGAGTGAACACTGAAGCTTTCTTT
few,NA,TRBJ2-3,TRBV7-9,CASSREDTQYF,TGTGCCAGCAGCCGGGAGGATACGCAGTATTTT
many,NA,TRBJ2-7,TRBV7-9,CASSPEAYEQYF,TGTGCCAGCAGCCCCGAAGCCTACGAGCAGTACTTC
many,TRBD1,TRBJ2-7,TRBV27,CASSLSSSGGHEQYF,TGTGCCAGCAGTTTATCGTCGTCAGGGGGCCACGAGCAGTACTTC
few,NA,TRBJ2-1,TRBV24-1,CATSVGTNEQFF,TGTGCCACCAGTGTTGGGACCAATGAGCAGTTCTTC
many,NA,TRBJ1-6,TRBV4-3,CASSQDARSSSYNSPLHF,TGCGCCAGCAGCCAGGACGCCAGGTCGAGCTCCTATAATTCACCCCTCCACTTT
few,NA,TRBJ1-5,TRBV12-3/TRBV12-4,CASSWGQNNQPQHF,TGTGCCAGCAGTTGGGGGCAGAACAATCAGCCCCAGCATTTT
once,NA,TRBJ1-5,TRBV19,CASSSAGGGNQPQHF,TGTGCCAGTAGTTCAGCCGGGGGGGGCAATCAGCCCCAGCATTTT
medium-sized,NA,TRBJ2-7,TRBV10-2,CASRPGDSYEQYF,TGCGCCAGCAGGCCTGGGGACTCCTACGAGCAGTACTTC
few,TRBD2,TRBJ2-1,TRBV7-7,CASSARLAGGLNEQFF,TGTGCCAGCAGCGCTAGACTAGCGGGGGGTCTCAATGAGCAGTTCTTC
NA,NA,TRBJ1-6,TRBV9,CASSVADDNSPLHF,TGTGCCAGCAGCGTAGCAGACGATAATTCACCCCTCCACTTT
few,TRBD2,TRBJ2-1,TRBV9,CASSVSGSGGDEQFF,TGTGCCAGCAGCGTATCGGGTAGCGGGGGGGATGAGCAGTTCTTC
NA,NA,TRBJ2-1,TRBV20-1,CSARVGTSVSEQFF,TGCAGTGCTAGAGTAGGGACTTCAGTCAGTGAGCAGTTCTTC
NA,TRBD1,TRBJ2-2,TRBV5-1,CASRSRDRGYPGELFF,TGCGCCAGCAGAAGCCGGGACAGGGGTTATCCCGGGGAGCTGTTTTTT
NA,NA,TRBJ1-1,TRBV3-1,CASIGNTEAFF,TGTGCCAGCATTGGGAACACTGAAGCTTTCTTT
NA,TRBD2,TRBJ2-7,TRBV7-2,CASSLADSGGMSSYEQYF,TGTGCCAGCAGCTTAGCAGATAGCGGGGGGATGAGCTCCTACGAGCAGTACTTC
NA,TRBD2,TRBJ2-7,TRBV4-1,CASSQGLAGYEQYF,TGCGCCAGCAGCCAAGGACTAGCGGGCTACGAGCAGTACTTC
NA,TRBD1,TRBJ1-1,TRBV20-1,CSARGTGGETEAFF,TGCAGTGCTAGAGGGACAGGGGGCGAGACTGAAGCTTTCTTT
many,NA,TRBJ2-5,TRBV9,CASSPWGGQETQYF,TGTGCCAGCAGCCCCTGGGGCGGGCAAGAGACCCAGTACTTC
few,NA,TRBJ1-3,TRBV7-9,CASSSTPGESSGNTIYF,TGTGCCAGCAGCTCGACTCCTGGGGAGTCCTCTGGAAACACCATATATTTT